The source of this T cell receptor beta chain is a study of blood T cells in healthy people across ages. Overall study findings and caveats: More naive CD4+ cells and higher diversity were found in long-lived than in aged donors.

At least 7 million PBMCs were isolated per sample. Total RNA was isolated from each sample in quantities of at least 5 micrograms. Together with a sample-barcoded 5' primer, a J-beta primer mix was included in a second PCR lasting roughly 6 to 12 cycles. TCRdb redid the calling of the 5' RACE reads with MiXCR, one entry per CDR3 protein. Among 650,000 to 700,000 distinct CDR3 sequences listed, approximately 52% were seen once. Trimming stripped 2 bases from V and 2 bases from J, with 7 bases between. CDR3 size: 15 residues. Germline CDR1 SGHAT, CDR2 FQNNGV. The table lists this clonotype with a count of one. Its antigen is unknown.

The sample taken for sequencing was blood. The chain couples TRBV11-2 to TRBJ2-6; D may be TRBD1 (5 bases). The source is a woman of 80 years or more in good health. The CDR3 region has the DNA TGTGCCAGCAGCTTATTCAGGGCTGGGGCCAACGTCCTGACTTTC. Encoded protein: CASSLFRAGANVLTF.